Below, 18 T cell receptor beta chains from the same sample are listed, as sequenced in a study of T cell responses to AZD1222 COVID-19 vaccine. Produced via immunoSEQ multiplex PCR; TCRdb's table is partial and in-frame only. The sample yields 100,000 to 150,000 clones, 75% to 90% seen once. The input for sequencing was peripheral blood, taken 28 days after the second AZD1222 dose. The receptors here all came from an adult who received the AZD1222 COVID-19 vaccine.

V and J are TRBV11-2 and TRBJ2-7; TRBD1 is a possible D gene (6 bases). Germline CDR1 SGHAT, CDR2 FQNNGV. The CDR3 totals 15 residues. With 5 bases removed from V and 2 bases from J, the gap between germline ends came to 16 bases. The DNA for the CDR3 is TGTGCCAGCAGCCGTGAAGGGGGTTCGACCTACGAGCAGTACTTC. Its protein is CASSREGGSTYEQYF.

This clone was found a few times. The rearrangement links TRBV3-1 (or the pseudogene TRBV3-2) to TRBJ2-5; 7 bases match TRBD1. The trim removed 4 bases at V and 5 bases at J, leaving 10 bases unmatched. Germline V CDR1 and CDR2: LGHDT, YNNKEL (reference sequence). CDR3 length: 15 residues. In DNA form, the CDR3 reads TGTGCCAGCAGCCGGGAACAGGGGTGGGGGGAGACCCAGTACTTC. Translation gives CASSREQGWGETQYF.

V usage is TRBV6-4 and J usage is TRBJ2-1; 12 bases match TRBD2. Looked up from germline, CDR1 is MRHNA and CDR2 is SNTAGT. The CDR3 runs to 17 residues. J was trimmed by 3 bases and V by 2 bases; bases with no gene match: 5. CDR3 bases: TGTGCCAGCAGTGACCTAGCGGGGGGGCCGGGCTACAATGAGCAGTTCTTC. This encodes CASSDLAGGPGYNEQFF.

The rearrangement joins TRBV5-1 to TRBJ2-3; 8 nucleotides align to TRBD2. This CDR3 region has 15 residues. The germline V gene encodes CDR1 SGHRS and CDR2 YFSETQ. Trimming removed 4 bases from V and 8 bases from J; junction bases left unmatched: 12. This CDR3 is CASSPGGLFVGTQYF. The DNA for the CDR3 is TGCGCCAGCAGCCCGGGGGGGCTATTCGTAGGTACGCAGTATTTT.

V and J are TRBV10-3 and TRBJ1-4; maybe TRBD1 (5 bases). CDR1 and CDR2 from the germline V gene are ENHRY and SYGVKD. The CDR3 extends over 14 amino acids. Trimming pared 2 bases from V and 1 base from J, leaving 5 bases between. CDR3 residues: CAISEQGTNEKLFF. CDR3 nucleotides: TGTGCCATCAGTGAGCAGGGAACTAATGAAAAACTGTTTTTT.

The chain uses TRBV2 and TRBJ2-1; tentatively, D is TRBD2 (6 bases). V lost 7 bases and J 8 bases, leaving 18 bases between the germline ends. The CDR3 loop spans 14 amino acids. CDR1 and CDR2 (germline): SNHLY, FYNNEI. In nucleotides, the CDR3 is TGTGCCAGCACGCGACGATGGGGGGTCGATGAGCAGTTCTTC. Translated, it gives CASTRRWGVDEQFF.

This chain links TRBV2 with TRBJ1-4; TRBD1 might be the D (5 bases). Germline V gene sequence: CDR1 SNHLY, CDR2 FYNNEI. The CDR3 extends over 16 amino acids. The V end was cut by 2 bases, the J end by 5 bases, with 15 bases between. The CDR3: CASSETDKVRNEKLFF. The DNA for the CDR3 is TGTGCCAGCAGTGAAACGGACAAGGTTAGAAATGAAAAACTGTTTTTT.

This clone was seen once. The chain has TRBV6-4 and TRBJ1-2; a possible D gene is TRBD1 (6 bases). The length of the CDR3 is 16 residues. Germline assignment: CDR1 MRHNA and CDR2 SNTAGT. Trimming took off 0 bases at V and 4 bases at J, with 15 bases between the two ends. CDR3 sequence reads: CASSDSKSGDTYGYTF. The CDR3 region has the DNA TGTGCCAGCAGTGACTCGAAGTCGGGGGACACCTATGGCTACACCTTC.

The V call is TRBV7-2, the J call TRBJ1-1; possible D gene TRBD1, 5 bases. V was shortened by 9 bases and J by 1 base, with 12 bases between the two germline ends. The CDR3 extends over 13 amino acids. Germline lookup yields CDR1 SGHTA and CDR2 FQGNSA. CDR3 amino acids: CASQGVGNTEAFF. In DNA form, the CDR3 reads TGTGCCAGTCAAGGGGTAGGGAACACTGAAGCTTTCTTT.

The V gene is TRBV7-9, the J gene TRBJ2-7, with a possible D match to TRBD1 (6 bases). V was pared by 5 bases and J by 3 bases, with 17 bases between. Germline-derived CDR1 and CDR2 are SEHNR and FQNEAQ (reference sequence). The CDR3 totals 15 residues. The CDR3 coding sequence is TGTGCCAGCAGCCGAGAGTCGGACAGTTTCTACGAGCAGTACTTC. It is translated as CASSRESDSFYEQYF.

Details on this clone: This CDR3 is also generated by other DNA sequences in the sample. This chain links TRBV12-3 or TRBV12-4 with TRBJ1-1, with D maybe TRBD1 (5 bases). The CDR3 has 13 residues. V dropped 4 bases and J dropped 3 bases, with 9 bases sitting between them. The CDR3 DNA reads TGTGCCAGCAGTTACCGGGGGGACACTGAAGCTTTCTTT. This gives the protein CASSYRGDTEAFF.

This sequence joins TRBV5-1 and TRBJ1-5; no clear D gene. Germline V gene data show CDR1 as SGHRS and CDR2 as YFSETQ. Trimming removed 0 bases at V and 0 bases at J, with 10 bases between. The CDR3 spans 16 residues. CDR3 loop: CASSLAGQYSNQPQHF. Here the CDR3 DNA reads TGCGCCAGCAGCTTGGCCGGGCAGTATAGCAATCAGCCCCAGCATTTT.

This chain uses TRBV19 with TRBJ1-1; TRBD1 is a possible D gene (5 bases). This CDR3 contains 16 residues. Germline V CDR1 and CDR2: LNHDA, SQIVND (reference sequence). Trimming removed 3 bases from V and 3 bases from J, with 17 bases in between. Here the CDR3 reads CASSMGGVRDYTEAFF. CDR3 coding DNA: TGTGCCAGTAGTATGGGGGGGGTCAGGGACTACACTGAAGCTTTCTTT.

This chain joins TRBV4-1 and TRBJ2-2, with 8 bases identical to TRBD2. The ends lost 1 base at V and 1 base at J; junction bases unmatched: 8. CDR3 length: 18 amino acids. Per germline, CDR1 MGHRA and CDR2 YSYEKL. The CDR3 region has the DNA TGCGCCAGCAGCCAAGTAGTTTGGCTAGCGGGGAACACCGGGGAGCTGTTTTTT. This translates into CASSQVVWLAGNTGELFF.

CDR3 residues: CASRPDRGGDTQYF. In nucleotides, the CDR3 is TGTGCCAGTAGGCCGGACAGGGGCGGGGATACGCAGTATTTT. The J gene is TRBJ2-3, the V gene TRBV19; TRBD1 agrees at 9 bases. CDR3 size: 14 residues. The J segment lost 6 bases and the V segment lost 6 bases, leaving 7 bases of the junction unmatched. Germline CDR1 reads LNHDA; CDR2 reads SQIVND (reference sequence).

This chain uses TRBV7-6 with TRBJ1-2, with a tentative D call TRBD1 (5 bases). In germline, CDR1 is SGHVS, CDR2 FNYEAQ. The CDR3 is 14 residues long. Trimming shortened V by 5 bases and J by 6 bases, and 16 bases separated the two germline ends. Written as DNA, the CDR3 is TGTGCCAGCAGCCCACGGGGCCTGACGAATGGCTACACCTTC. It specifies CASSPRGLTNGYTF.

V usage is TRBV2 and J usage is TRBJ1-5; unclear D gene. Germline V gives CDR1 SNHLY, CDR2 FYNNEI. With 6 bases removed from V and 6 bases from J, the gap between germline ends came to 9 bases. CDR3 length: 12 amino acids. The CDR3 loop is CASRVGSQPQHF. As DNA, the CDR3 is TGTGCCAGCAGGGTGGGGAGTCAGCCCCAGCATTTT.

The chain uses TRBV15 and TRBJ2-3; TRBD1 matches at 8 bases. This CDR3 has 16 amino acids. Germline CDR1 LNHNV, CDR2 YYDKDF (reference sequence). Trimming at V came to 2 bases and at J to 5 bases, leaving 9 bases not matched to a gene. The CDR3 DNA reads TGTGCCACCAGCAGACCTAGACAGGGGCTCAGAGATACGCAGTATTTT. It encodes CATSRPRQGLRDTQYF.